The 2 T cell receptor beta chains below were found in one sample sequenced in a study of shared T cell receptors in the human thymus. Method: immunoSEQ multiplex PCR; TCRdb's copy keeps in-frame clones and lacks some. The table records about 610,000 clones, more than 75% of them present only once. This same sample was also part of a study on human thymus T cells.

The sample was thymocytes. The source is a boy younger than two with a congenital heart defect.

The J gene is TRBJ2-7, the V gene TRBV2; 11 bases align to TRBD2. After removal of 3 bases from V and 3 bases from J, the junction contained 13 bases not matched to a gene. The CDR3 runs to 18 residues. The germline gives CDR1 SNHLY, CDR2 FYNNEI. This CDR3 is CASSDRRGTSGKIYEQYF. CDR3 coding DNA: TGTGCCAGCAGTGATAGGCGCGGGACTAGCGGTAAGATCTACGAGCAGTACTTC.

This chain connects TRBV28 to TRBJ2-3; the match to TRBD2 covers 16 bases. From germline, CDR1 is MDHEN and CDR2 SYDVKM. This CDR3 contains 17 residues. The V and J ends lost 6 bases and 5 bases, in that order; junction bases with no gene match: 8. CDR3 residues: CASSPGTSGRAVDTQYF. The CDR3 DNA reads as TGTGCCAGCAGCCCCGGGACTAGCGGGAGGGCAGTAGATACGCAGTATTTT. Variable domain in full (rest from reference TRBV28 and TRBJ2-3): DVKVTQSSRYLVKRTGEKVFLECVQDMDHENMFWYRQDPGLGLRLIYFSYDVKMKEKGDIPEGYSVSREKKERFSLILESASTNQTSMYLCASSPGTSGRAVDTQYFGPGTRLTVL.